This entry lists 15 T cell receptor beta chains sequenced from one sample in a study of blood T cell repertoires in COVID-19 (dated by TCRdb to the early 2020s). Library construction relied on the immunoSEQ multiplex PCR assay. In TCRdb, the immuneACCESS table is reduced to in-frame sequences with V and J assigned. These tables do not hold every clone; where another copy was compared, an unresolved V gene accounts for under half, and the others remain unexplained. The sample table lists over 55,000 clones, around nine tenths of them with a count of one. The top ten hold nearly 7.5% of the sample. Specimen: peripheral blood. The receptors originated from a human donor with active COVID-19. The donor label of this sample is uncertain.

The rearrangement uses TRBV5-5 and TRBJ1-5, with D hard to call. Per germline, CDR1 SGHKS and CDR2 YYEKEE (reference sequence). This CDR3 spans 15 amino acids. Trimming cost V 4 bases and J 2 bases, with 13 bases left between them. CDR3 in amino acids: CASSGGWAGNQPQHF. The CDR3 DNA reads TGTGCCAGCAGCGGAGGATGGGCAGGCAATCAGCCCCAGCATTTT.

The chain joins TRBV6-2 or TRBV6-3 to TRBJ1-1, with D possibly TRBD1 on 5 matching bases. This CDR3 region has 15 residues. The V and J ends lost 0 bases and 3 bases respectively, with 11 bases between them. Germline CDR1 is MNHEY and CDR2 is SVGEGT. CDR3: CASSYSPGLHTEAFF. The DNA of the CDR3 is TGTGCCAGCAGTTACTCTCCAGGGCTCCACACTGAAGCTTTCTTT.

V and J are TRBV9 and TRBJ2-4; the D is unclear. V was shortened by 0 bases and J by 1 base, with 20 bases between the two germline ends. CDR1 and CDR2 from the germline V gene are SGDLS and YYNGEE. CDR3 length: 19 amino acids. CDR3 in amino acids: CASSVDPHQSSSAKNIQYF. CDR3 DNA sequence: TGTGCCAGCAGCGTAGATCCCCATCAGAGTAGCAGTGCCAAAAACATTCAGTACTTC.

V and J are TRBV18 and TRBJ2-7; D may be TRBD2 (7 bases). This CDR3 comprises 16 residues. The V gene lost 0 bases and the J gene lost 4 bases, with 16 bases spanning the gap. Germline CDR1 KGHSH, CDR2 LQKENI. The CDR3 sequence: CASSPPWRGLVYEQYF. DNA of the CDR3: TGTGCCAGCTCACCACCCTGGCGGGGGCTGGTATACGAGCAGTACTTC.

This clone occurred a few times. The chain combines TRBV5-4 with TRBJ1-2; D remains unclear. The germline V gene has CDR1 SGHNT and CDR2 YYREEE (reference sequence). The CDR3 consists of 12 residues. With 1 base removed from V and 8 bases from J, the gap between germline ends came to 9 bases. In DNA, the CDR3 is TGTGCCAGCAGCTTGATGGCAGGAGGCTACACCTTC. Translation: CASSLMAGGYTF.

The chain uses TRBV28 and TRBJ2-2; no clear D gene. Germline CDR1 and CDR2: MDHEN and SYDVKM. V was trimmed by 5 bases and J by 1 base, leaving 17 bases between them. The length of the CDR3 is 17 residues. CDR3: CASSPYGWRKNTGELFF. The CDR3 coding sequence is TGTGCCAGCAGTCCCTATGGATGGCGGAAGAACACCGGGGAGCTGTTTTTT.

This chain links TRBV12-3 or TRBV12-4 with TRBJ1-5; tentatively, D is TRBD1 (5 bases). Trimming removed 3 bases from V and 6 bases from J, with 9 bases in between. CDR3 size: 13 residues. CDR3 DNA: TGTGCCAGCAGTTTTGGGGGGGGTCAGCCCCAGCATTTT. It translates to CASSFGGGQPQHF.

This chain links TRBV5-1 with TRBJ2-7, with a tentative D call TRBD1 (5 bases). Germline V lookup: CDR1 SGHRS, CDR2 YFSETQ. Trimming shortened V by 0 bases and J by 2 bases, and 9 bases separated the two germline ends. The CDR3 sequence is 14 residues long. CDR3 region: CASSLDAGPYEQYF. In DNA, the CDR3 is TGCGCCAGCAGCTTGGACGCAGGGCCCTACGAGCAGTACTTC.

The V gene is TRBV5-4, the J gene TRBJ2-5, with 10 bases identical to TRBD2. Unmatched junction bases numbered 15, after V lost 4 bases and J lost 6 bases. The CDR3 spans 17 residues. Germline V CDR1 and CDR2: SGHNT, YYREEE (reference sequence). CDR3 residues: CASSSPGLAGDGKTQYF. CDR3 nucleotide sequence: TGTGCCAGCAGCAGCCCGGGGCTAGCGGGAGATGGGAAGACCCAGTACTTC.

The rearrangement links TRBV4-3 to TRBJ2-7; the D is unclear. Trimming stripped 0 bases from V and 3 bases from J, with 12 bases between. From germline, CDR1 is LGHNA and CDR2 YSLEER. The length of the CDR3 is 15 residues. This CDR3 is CASSQDLQANYEQYF. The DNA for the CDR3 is TGCGCCAGCAGCCAAGATCTGCAGGCCAACTACGAGCAGTACTTC.

Written as DNA, the CDR3 is TGTGCCAGCAGTTACGGACAGTCCTCCTACGAGCAGTACTTC. Its translation is CASSYGQSSYEQYF. This chain uses TRBV5-6 with TRBJ2-7; D may be TRBD1 (6 bases). The V and J ends lost 5 bases and 0 bases respectively, with 12 bases between them. Germline lookup yields CDR1 SGHDT and CDR2 YYEEEE. The CDR3 runs 14 residues.

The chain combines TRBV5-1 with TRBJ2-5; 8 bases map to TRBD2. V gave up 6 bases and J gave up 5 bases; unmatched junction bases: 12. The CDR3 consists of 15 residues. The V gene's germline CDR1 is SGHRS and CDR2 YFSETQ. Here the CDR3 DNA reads TGCGCCAGCAACGCGATAGGTAGCGGGACGGAGACCCAGTACTTC. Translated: CASNAIGSGTETQYF. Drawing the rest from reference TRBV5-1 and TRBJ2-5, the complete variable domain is KAGVTQTPRYLIKTRGQQVTLSCSPISGHRSVSWYQQTPGQGLQFLFEYFSETQRNKGNFPGRFSGRQFSNSRSEMNVSTLELGDSALYLCASNAIGSGTETQYFGPGTRLLVL.

CDR3 region: CASSLRTPTPGDEQFF. The CDR3 DNA is TGTGCCAGCAGCTTGAGAACACCGACACCCGGCGATGAGCAGTTCTTC. The rearrangement links TRBV7-9 to TRBJ2-1; no clear D gene. The ends were cut back, 3 bases at V and 8 bases at J, with 20 bases in the middle. This CDR3 comprises 16 residues. Germline V lookup: CDR1 SEHNR, CDR2 FQNEAQ (reference sequence).

DNA for the CDR3: TGTGCCAGCAGTTATCCAGGGGGCAAAAAACTGTTTTTT. Residues: CASSYPGGKKLFF. The rearrangement joins TRBV6-5 to TRBJ1-4; 8 bases agree with TRBD1. The germline CDR1 and CDR2 sequences are MNHEY and SVGAGI. This CDR3 has 13 amino acids. Unmatched junction bases numbered 3, after V lost 3 bases and J lost 9 bases.

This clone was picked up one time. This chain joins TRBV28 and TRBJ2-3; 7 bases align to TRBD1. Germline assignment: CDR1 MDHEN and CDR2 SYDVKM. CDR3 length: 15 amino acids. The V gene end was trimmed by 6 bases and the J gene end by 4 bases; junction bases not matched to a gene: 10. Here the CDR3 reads CASRRGGAVADTQYF. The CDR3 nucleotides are TGTGCCAGCAGGCGAGGGGGCGCCGTGGCAGATACGCAGTATTTT.